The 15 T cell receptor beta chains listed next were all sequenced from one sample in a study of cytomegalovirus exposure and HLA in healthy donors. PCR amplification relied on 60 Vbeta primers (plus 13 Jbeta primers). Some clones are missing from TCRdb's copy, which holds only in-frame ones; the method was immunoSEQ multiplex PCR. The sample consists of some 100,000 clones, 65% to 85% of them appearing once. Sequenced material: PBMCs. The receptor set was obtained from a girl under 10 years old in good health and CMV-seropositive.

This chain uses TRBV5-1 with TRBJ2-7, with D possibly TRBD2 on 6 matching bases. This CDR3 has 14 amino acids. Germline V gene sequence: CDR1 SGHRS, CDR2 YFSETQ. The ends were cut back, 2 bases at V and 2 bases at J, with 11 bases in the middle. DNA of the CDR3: TGCGCCAGCAGCTTATATACGGGAGCCTACGAGCAGTACTTC. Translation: CASSLYTGAYEQYF.

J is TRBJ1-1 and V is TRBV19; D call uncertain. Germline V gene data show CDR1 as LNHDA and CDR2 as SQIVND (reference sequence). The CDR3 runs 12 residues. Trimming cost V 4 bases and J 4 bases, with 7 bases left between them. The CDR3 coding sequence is TGTGCCAGTAGTACCGTCGGCACTGAAGCTTTCTTT. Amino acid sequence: CASSTVGTEAFF.

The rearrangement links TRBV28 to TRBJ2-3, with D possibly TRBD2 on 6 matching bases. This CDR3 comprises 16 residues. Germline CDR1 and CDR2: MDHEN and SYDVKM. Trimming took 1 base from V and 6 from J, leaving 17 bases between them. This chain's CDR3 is CASSLLAGSGGDTQYF. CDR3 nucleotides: TGTGCCAGCAGTTTATTGGCGGGAAGCGGAGGGGATACGCAGTATTTT. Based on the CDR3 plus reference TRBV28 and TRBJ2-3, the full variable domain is DVKVTQSSRYLVKRTGEKVFLECVQDMDHENMFWYRQDPGLGLRLIYFSYDVKMKEKGDIPEGYSVSREKKERFSLILESASTNQTSMYLCASSLLAGSGGDTQYFGPGTRLTVL.

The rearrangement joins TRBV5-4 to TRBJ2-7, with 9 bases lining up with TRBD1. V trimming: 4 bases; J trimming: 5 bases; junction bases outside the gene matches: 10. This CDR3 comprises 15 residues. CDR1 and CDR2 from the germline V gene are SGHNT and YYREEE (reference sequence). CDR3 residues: CASSAPGQGHDEQYF. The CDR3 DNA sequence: TGTGCCAGCAGCGCACCGGGACAGGGTCACGACGAGCAGTACTTC.

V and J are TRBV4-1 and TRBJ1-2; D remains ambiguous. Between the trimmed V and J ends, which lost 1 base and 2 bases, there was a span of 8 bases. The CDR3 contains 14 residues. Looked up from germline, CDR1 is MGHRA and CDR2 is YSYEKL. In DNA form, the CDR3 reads TGCGCCAGCAGCCAAGGGAGGGTCAACTATGGCTACACCTTC. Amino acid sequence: CASSQGRVNYGYTF.

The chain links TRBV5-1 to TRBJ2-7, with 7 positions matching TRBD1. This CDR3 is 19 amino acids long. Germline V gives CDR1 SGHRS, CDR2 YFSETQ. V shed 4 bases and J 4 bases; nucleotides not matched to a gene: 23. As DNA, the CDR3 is TGCGCCAGCAGCATGAGGCCGGGACAGACCCAGACGGCAGGTTACGAGCAGTACTTC. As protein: CASSMRPGQTQTAGYEQYF.

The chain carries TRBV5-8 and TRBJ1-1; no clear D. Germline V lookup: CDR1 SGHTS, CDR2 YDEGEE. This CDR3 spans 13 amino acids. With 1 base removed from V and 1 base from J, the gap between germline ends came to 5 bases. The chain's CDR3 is CASSLPGNTEAFF. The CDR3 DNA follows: TGTGCCAGCAGCTTGCCCGGGAACACTGAAGCTTTCTTT.

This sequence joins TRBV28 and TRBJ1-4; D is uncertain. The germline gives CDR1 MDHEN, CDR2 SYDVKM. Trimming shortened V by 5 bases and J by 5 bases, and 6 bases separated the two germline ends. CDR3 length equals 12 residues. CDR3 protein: CASSNTNEKLFF. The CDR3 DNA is TGTGCCAGCAGTAATACAAATGAAAAACTGTTTTTT.

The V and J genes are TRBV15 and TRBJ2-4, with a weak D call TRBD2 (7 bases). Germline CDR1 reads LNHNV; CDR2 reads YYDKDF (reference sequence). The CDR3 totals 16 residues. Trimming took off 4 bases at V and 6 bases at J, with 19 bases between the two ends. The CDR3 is CATSTAGTGRGNIQYF. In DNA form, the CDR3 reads TGTGCCACCAGCACCGCGGGAACAGGGAGGGGAAACATTCAGTACTTC.

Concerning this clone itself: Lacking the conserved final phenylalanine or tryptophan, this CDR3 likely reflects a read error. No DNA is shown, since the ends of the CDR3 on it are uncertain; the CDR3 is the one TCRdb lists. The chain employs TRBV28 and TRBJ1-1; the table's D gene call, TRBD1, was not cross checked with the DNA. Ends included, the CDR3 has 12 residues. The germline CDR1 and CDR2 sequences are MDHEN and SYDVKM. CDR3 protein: CASSSPGQGALS.

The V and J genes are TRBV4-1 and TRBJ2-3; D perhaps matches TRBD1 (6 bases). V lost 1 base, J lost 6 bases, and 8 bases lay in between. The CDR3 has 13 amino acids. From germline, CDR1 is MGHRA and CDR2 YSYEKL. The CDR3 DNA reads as TGCGCCAGCAGCCAAGCAGGACAGGATACGCAGTATTTT. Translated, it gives CASSQAGQDTQYF.

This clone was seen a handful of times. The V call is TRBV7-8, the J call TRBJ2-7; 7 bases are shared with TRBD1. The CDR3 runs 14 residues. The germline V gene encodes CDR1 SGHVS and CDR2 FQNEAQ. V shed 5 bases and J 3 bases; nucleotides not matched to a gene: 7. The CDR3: CASSRQGGLYEQYF. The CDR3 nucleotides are TGTGCCAGCAGCCGACAGGGTGGCCTCTACGAGCAGTACTTC. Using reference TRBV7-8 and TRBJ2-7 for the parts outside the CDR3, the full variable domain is GAGVSQSPRYKVAKRGQDVALRCDPISGHVSLFWYQQALGQGPEFLTYFQNEAQLDKSGLPSDRFFAERPEGSVSTLKIQRTQQEDSAVYLCASSRQGGLYEQYFGPGTRLTVT.

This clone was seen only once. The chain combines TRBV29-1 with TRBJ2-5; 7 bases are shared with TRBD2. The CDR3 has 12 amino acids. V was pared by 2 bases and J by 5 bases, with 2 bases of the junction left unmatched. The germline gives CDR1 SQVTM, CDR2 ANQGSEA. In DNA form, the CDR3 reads TGCAGCGTTGAAAAGGGAGGGGAGACCCAGTACTTC. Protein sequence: CSVEKGGETQYF. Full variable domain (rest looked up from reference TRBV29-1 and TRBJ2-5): SAVISQKPSRDICQRGTSLTIQCQVDSQVTMMFWYRQQPGQSLTLIATANQGSEATYESGFVIDKFPISRPNLTFSTLTVSNMSPEDSSIYLCSVEKGGETQYFGPGTRLLVL.

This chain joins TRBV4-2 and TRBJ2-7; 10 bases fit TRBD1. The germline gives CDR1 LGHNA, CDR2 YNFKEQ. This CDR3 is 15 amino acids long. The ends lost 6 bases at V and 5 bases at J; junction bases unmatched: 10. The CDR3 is CASSSRDRGFDEQYF. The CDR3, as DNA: TGTGCCAGCAGTTCCCGGGACAGGGGTTTTGACGAGCAGTACTTC.

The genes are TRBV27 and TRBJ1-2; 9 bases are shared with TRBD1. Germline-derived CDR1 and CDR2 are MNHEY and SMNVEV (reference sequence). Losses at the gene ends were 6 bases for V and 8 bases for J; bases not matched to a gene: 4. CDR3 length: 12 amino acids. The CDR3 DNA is TGTGCCAGCAGAGGGACAGGGCACGGCTACACCTTC. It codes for CASRGTGHGYTF.